The present TCR beta chain was sequenced within a study of chemoradiotherapy in HPV16-positive cancers. Study-wide findings and caveats: During treatment, candidate HPV-specific clones and E7-related motifs expanded in tumor. For HPV16-positive patients, expanding HPV-responsive T cells associated with longer recurrence-free survival. Functional assays defining HPV-specific T cells used only a couple of HPV16-positive patients.

The V end lost 2 bases, the J end lost 10 bases, and 7 bases lay between the germline ends. Germline V gives CDR1 MNHNS, CDR2 SASEGT. This CDR3 region has 11 residues. Repeated repertoire sampling spanned the course of chemoradiotherapy. This clone showed up just a few times. Its target is not known. Clones were sequenced by immunoSEQ multiplex PCR, and TCRdb holds only the in-frame ones, with some missing. The sample yields about 540 clones, roughly 87% seen once. The clonotype was recovered from a human donor with HPV-associated anogenital cancer. The chain recombines TRBV6-1 with TRBJ2-3; the D is unclear. The sequences come from tumor tissue, collected from a patient who underwent chemoradiotherapy. The CDR3 DNA sequence: TGTGCCAGCAGTGAACGGTTTGCGCAGTATTTT. The encoded protein is CASSERFAQYF.